The present TCR beta chain was sequenced within a study of shared clonotypes between healthy human individuals. Study results and limitations: Larger richness was generally estimated for naive than memory subsets.

Details on this clone: The antigen is not known. Different DNA sequences within this sample yield the same CDR3.

All donors were healthy HIV-negative adults lacking recent acute infections or vaccinations. Germline CDR1 is SGHRS and CDR2 is YFSETQ. This CDR3 contains 16 residues. V lost 2 bases, J lost 2 bases, and 5 bases stayed unmatched. Measured with immunoSEQ multiplex PCR; TCRdb has only the in-frame clones, and not every one. This sample has 900,000 to 1,200,000 clones, with more than 75% found just once. The sequencing sample was made of memory CD4+ T cells from PBMCs. This sample's subset: CD45RA-negative fraction. The chain employs TRBV5-1 and TRBJ2-3, with TRBD2 identical over 10 bases. The TCR originated in a man between 18 and 29 years old in good health. Some clones in this sample may be carry-over from other donors' samples. CDR3 DNA: TGCGCCAGCAGCTTTACGAGCGGGAGGGACACAGATACGCAGTATTTT. This codes for CASSFTSGRDTDTQYF.